This T cell receptor beta chain originates from a study of cytomegalovirus exposure and HLA in healthy donors. With regard to this clone: Antigen specificity is unknown.

Study-wide results and limits: Prediction of most subjects' HLA-A and HLA-B alleles by TCR beta sequences was reportedly accurate. A previous analysis found most TCR beta V segments productive roughly 87% or roughly 30% of the time.

Germline CDR1 is SGHTA and CDR2 is FQGNSA. This CDR3 is built from 14 residues. Trimming left V 2 bases short and J 1 base short, with 8 bases between. PCR amplification relied on 60 Vbeta primers (plus 13 Jbeta primers). Assay used: immunoSEQ multiplex PCR; TCRdb lists only in-frame clones, some missing. The table includes some 110,000 clones, 77% detected once. Input material: PBMCs. This chain connects TRBV7-2 to TRBJ1-1; no clear D gene. This sequence was found in a woman aged 40 to 50 in good health and CMV-seropositive. DNA of the CDR3: TGTGCCAGCAGCTTAATATCAGGGAACACTGAAGCTTTCTTT. Residues: CASSLISGNTEAFF.